This T cell receptor beta chain is drawn from a study of blood T cells in healthy people across ages. Study context: Template-switching capture recovered about one barcoded beta molecule per two T cells. Study conclusions and caveats: Roughly linear age-related decline in beta diversity appeared, significant by age 40. Donor CMV status was unknown, possibly confounding expanded clonotype changes.

Peripheral blood samples of about 10 milliliters were drawn from each donor. V lost 2 bases, J lost 4 bases, and 15 bases stayed unmatched. This CDR3 is 18 amino acids long. Per germline, CDR1 PRHDT and CDR2 FYEKMQ (reference sequence). A second PCR of 7 to 11 cycles used a sample-barcoded 5' primer and a J-beta primer mix. TCRdb fed the 5' RACE reads into MiXCR, producing one record per CDR3 protein. The sample shows 1.5 million to 1.8 million distinct CDR3 sequences, 35% to 45% of them seen only once. This clonotype appeared a single time. Its antigen is currently unknown. The rearrangement joins TRBV13 to TRBJ1-1; 8 bases fit TRBD1. This TCR came from a woman aged 18-29 years in good health. The sample consisted of blood. The CDR3 region has the DNA TGTGCCAGCAGCTTACAACTGGACAGGGTAGGGATGGGCACTGAAGCTTTCTTT. As protein: CASSLQLDRVGMGTEAFF.